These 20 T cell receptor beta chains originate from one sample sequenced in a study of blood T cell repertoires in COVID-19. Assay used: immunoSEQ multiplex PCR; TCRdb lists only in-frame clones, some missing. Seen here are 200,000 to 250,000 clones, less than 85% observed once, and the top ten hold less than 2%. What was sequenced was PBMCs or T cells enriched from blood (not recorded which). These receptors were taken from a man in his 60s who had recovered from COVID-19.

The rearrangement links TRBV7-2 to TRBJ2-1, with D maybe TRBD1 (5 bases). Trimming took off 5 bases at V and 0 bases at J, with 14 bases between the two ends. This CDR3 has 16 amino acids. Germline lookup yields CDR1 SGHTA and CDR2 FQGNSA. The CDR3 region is CASSARVASSYNEQFF. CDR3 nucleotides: TGTGCCAGCAGCGCCAGGGTTGCAAGCTCCTACAATGAGCAGTTCTTC.

CDR3: CSASNRDQPQHF. The CDR3 DNA reads TGCAGTGCTAGTAACAGGGATCAGCCCCAGCATTTT. The rearrangement joins TRBV20-1 to TRBJ1-5, with a possible D match to TRBD1 (6 bases). Germline assignment: CDR1 DFQATT and CDR2 SNEGSKA (reference sequence). The CDR3 sequence is 12 residues long. Deletions cut 3 bases from V and 5 bases from J, with 8 bases between.

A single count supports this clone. The CDR3 DNA is TGTGCCAGCAGCTTAGGTTTAGCGGGGGGGAATGAGCAGTTCTTC. It yields the protein CASSLGLAGGNEQFF. The V gene is TRBV7-2, the J gene TRBJ2-1; the match to TRBD2 covers 11 bases. Trimming took 1 base from V and 7 from J; bases not matched to a gene: 3. The CDR3 totals 15 residues. CDR1 is SGHTA and CDR2 is FQGNSA in the germline V gene.

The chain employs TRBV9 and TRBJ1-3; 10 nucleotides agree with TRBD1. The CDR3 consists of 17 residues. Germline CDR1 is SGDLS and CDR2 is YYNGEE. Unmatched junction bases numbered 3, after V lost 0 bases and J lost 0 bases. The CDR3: CASSVGGQGSSGNTIYF. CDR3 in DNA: TGTGCCAGCAGCGTAGGGGGACAGGGGAGCTCTGGAAACACCATATATTTT.

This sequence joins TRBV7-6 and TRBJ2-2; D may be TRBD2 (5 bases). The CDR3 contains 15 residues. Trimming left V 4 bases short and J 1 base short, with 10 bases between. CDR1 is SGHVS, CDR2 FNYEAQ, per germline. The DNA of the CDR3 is TGTGCCAGCAGCTCAAGCGGTTTGAACACCGGGGAGCTGTTTTTT. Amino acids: CASSSSGLNTGELFF.

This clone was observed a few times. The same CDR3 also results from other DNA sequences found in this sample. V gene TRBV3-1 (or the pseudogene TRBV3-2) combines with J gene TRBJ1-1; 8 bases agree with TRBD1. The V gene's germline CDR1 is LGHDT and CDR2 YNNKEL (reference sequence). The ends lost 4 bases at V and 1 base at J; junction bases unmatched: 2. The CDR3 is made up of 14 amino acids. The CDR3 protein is CASSPGQANTEAFF. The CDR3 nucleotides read TGTGCCAGCAGCCCGGGACAGGCGAACACTGAAGCTTTCTTT.

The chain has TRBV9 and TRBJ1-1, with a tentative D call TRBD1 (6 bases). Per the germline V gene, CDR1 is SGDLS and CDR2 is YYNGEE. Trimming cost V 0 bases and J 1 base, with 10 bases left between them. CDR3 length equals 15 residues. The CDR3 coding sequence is TGTGCCAGCAGCGTAGGGGGCAGGGGGAACACTGAAGCTTTCTTT. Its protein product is CASSVGGRGNTEAFF. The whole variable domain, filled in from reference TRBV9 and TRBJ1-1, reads DSGVTQTPKHLITATGQRVTLRCSPRSGDLSVYWYQQSLDQGLQFLIQYYNGEERAKGNILERFSAQQFPDLHSELNLSSLELGDSALYFCASSVGGRGNTEAFFGQGTRLTVV.

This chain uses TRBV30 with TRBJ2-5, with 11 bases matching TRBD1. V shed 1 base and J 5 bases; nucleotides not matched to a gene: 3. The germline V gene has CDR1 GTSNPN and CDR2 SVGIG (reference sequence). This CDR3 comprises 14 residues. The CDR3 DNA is TGTGCCTGGAGTGGGACAGGGGGCAGGGAGACCCAGTACTTC. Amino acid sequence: CAWSGTGGRETQYF.

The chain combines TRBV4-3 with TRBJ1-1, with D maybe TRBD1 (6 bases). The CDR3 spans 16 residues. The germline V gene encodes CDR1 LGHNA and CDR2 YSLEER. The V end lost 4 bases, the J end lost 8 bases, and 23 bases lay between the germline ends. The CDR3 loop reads CASSLEYPGQRAEAFF. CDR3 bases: TGCGCCAGCAGCCTCGAATACCCGGGACAAAGAGCCGAAGCTTTCTTT.

Here the CDR3 reads CASSISSYNSPLHF. The CDR3 bases are TGTGCCAGTAGTATCAGCTCCTATAATTCACCCCTCCACTTT. The V gene is TRBV19, the J gene TRBJ1-6; D unresolved. This CDR3 spans 14 amino acids. The germline CDR1 and CDR2 sequences are LNHDA and SQIVND (reference sequence). V lost 3 bases and J lost 0, with 3 bases in between.

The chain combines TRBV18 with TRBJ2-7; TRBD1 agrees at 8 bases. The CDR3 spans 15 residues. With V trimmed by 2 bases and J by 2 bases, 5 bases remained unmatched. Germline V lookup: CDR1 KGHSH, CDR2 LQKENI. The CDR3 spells CASSPSQGAPYEQYF. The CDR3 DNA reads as TGTGCCAGCTCACCAAGCCAGGGGGCCCCCTACGAGCAGTACTTC.

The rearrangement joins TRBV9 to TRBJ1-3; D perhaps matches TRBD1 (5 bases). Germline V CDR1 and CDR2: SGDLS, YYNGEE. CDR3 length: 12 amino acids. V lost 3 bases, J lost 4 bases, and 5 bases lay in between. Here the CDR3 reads CASSEGGNTIYF. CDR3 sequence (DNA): TGTGCCAGCAGCGAGGGGGGAAACACCATATATTTT.

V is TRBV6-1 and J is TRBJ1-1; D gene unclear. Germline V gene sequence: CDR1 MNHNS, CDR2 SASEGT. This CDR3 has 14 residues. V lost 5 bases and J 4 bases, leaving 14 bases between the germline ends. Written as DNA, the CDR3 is TGTGCCAGCAGTCAGGCTGGCCGGCCCACTGAAGCTTTCTTT. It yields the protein CASSQAGRPTEAFF.

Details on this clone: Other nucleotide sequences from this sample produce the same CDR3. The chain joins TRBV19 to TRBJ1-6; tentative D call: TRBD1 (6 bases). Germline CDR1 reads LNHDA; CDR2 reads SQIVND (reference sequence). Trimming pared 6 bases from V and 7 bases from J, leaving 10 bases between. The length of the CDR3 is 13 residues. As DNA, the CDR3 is TGTGCCAGTAGCACAGGGAGAAATTCACCCCTCCACTTT. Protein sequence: CASSTGRNSPLHF.

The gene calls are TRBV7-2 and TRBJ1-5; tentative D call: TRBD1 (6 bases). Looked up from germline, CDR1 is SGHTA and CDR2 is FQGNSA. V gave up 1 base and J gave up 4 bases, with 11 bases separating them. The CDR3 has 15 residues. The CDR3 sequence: CASSLGDTSNQPQHF. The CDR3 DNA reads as TGTGCCAGCAGCTTAGGGGACACATCAAATCAGCCCCAGCATTTT.

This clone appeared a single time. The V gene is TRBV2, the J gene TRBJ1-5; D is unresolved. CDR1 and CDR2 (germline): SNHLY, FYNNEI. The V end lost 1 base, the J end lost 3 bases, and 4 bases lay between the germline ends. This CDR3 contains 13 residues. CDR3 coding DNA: TGTGCCAGCAGTGAAGACAACAATCAGCCCCAGCATTTT. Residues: CASSEDNNQPQHF.

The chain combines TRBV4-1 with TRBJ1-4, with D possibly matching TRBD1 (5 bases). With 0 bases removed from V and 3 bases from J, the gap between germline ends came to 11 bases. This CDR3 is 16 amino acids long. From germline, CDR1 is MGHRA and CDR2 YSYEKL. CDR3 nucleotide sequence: TGCGCCAGCAGCCAAGATCCAGGGTGGTCTAATGAAAAACTGTTTTTT. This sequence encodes CASSQDPGWSNEKLFF.

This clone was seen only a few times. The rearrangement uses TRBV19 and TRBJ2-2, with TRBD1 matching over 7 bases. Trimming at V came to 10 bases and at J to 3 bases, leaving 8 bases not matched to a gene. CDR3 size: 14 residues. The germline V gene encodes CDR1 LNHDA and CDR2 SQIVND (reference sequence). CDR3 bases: TGTGCCACCGGTGGGGACAGAGACACCGGGGAGCTGTTTTTT. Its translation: CATGGDRDTGELFF.

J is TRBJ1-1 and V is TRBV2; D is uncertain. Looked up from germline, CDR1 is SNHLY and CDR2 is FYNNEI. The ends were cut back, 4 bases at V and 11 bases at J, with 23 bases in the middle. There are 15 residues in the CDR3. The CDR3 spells CASSAQASMSFRAFF. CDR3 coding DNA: TGTGCCAGCAGTGCCCAGGCCTCCATGAGTTTCCGGGCTTTCTTT.

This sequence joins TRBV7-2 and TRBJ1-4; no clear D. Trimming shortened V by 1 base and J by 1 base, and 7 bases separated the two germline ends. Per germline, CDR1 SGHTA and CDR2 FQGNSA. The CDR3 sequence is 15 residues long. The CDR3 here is CASSLGTGTNEKLFF. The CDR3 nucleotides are TGTGCCAGCAGCTTAGGTACGGGAACTAATGAAAAACTGTTTTTT. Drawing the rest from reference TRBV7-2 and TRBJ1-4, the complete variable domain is GAGVSQSPSNKVTEKGKDVELRCDPISGHTALYWYRQSLGQGLEFLIYFQGNSAPDKSGLPSDRFSAERTGGSVSTLTIQRTQQEDSAVYLCASSLGTGTNEKLFFGSGTQLSVL.